This section outlines one T cell receptor (beta chain) sequence together with its context. The antigen is undetermined. The data were taken from a study of shared clonotypes between healthy human individuals. Study results and limitations: Clonotype sharing across a few donors was observed for 5% to 6.5% of naive CD4 clonotypes.

The protocol was immunoSEQ multiplex PCR, while the TCRdb copy is restricted to in-frame clones and leaves out a portion. The sample includes about 1.9 million clones, about 93% of them seen just once. Trimming stripped 1 base from V and 5 bases from J, with 9 bases between. Germline V gene lookup returns CDR1 SGHDN and CDR2 FVKESK. The CDR3 extends over 13 amino acids. Terminally differentiated effector memory CD45RA+ cells were excluded from the naive CD8 cells, which were CD45RO-negative and positively selected for CCR7. Donors were Caucasian adults residing in Nashville, Tennessee, USA. Sequenced: naive CD8+ T cells from PBMCs. The TCR originated in a man in his late teens or twenties in good health. Some clones in this sample may be carry-over from other donors' samples. J is TRBJ2-7 and V is TRBV14, with D hard to call. The CDR3 protein is CASSQVYGNEQYF. CDR3 in DNA: TGTGCCAGCAGCCAAGTTTACGGCAACGAGCAGTACTTC. Variable domain in full (rest from reference TRBV14 and TRBJ2-7): EAGVTQFPSHSVIEKGQTVTLRCDPISGHDNLYWYRRVMGKEIKFLLHFVKESKQDESGMPNNRFLAERTGGTYSTLKVQPAELEDSGVYFCASSQVYGNEQYFGPGTRLTVT.